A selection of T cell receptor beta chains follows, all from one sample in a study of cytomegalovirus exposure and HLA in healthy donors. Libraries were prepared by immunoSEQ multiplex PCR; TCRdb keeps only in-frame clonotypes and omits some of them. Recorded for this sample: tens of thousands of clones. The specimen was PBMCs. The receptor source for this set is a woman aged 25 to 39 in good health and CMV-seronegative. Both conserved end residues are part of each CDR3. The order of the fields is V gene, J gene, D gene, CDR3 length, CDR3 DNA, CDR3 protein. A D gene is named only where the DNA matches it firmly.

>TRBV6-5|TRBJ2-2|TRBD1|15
TGTGCCAGCAGCCGTGACAGGGGGGCCACCGGGGAGCTGTTTTTT
CASSRDRGATGELFF
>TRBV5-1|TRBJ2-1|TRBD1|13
TGCGCCAGCAGTCTTCCAGGGGGCAATGAGCAGTTCTTC
CASSLPGGNEQFF
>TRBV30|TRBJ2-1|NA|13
TGTGCCTCCGTTTCCGCGGGAAGAGATGAGCAGTTCTTC
CASVSAGRDEQFF
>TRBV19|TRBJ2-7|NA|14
TGTGCCAGTAGACAGGGTTGGGGAGATTACGAGCAGTACTTC
CASRQGWGDYEQYF
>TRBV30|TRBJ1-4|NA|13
TGTGCCTGGAGTTGGGGGGATAATGAAAAACTGTTTTTT
CAWSWGDNEKLFF
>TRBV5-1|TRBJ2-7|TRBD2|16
TGCGCCAGCAGCTTGGAGGGACTAGAGGGAGTCGGCGAGCAGTACTTC
CASSLEGLEGVGEQYF
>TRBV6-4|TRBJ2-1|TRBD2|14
TGTGCCAGCAGCGCTGGACTAGCGGGAAGTGAGCAGTTCTTC
CASSAGLAGSEQFF
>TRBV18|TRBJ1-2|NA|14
TGTGCCAGCTCACCCGATCGGGCTAACTATGGCTACACCTTC
CASSPDRANYGYTF
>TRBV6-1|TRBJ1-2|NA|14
TGTGCCAGCAGACTAGAGAGGGAGGGATTTGGCTACACCTTC
CASRLEREGFGYTF
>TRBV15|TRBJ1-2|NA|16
TGTGCCACCAGAAGAGTCCCAAGCGGAGGGTTTTTTGGCTACACCTTC
CATRRVPSGGFFGYTF
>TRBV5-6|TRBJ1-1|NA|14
TGTGCCAGCAGCTTGTGGGCCCTGAACACTGAAGCTTTCTTT
CASSLWALNTEAFF
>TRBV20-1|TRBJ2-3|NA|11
TGCAGTGTGGGAGGGGGGGATAAGCAGTATTTT
CSVGGGDKQYF
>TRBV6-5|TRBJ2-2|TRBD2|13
TGTGCCAGCCGGGGACTAGGAACCGGGGAGCTGTTTTTT
CASRGLGTGELFF
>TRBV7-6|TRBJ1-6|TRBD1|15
TGTGCCAGCAGCTTACTGGACAGGGAAAATTCACCCCTCCACTTT
CASSLLDRENSPLHF
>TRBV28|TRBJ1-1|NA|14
TGTGTCAGCAGTTTTTCACAGGGCGCCACTGAAGCTTTCTTT
CVSSFSQGATEAFF
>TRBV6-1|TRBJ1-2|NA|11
TGTGCCAGCAGTGCTGACAGCCGCTACACCTTC
CASSADSRYTF
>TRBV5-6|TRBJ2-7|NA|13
TGTGCCAGCAGCTTGGCCGCGGTTGGCGAGCAGTACTTC
CASSLAAVGEQYF
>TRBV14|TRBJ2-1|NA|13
TGTGCCAGCAGCCCGTCCCGGTCGGGTGAGCAGTTCTTC
CASSPSRSGEQFF
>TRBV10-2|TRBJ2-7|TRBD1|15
TGCGCCAGCAGTGAGCGGACAGGGGGCTCCTACGAGCAGTACTTC
CASSERTGGSYEQYF
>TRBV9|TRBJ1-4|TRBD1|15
TGTGCCAGCAGCGAGAGGGGGACAGACTATGAAAAACTGTTTTTT
CASSERGTDYEKLFF
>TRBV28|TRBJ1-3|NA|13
TGTGCCAGCAGGGACAGAGGAGGAAACACCATATATTTT
CASRDRGGNTIYF